This TCR beta chain was recorded in a study of control samples from healthy donors and cancer patients. Germline CDR1 WNHNN, CDR2 SYGVQD (reference sequence). The CDR3 is 17 residues long. Between the trimmed V and J ends, which lost 0 bases and 2 bases, there was a span of 15 bases. Generated by immunoSEQ multiplex PCR, the TCRdb table keeps only in-frame clones and is missing some. The data contain 90,000 to 100,000 clones, around 80% of them seen just once; the ten biggest clones take up approximately 10%. The genes are TRBV10-1 and TRBJ2-3, with D perhaps TRBD1 or TRBD2 (5 bases each). This sequence originates from a woman in her thirties in good health. Sequencing input: blood. Here the CDR3 reads CASSESRAGLLTDTQYF. The CDR3, as DNA: TGCGCCAGCAGTGAGTCGAGGGCAGGGCTTCTCACAGATACGCAGTATTTT.